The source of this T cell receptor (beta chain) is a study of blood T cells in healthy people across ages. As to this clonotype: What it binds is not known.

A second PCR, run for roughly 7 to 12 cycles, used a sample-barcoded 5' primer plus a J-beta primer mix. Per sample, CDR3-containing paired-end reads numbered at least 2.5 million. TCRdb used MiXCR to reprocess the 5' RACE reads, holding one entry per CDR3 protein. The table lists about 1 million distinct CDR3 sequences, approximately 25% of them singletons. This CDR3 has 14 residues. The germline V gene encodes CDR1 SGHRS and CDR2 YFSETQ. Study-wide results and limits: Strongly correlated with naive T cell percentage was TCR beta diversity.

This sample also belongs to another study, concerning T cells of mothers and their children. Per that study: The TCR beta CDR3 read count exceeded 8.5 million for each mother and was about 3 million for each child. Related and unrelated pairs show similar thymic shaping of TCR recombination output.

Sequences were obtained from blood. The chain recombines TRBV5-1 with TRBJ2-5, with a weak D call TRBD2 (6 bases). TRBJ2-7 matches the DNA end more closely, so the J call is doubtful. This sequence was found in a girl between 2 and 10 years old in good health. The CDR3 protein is CASSLVMGGSEQYF. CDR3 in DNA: TGCGCCAGCAGCTTGGTTATGGGGGGATCCGAGCAGTACTTC.